Below, one T cell receptor (beta chain) is given with its context. The sample contains more than one DNA sequence encoding this CDR3. This CDR3 spans 14 amino acids. Trimming pared 0 bases from V and 4 bases from J, leaving 9 bases between. CDR1 and CDR2 (germline): SGHRS, YFSETQ. Sequenced by immunoSEQ multiplex PCR; TCRdb stores in-frame clones only, minus some. The sample yields about 140,000 clones, 70% to 80% seen once. These data originate in a study of blood T cell repertoires in COVID-19. This receptor was identified in a man in his sixties with acute or convalescent COVID-19. The specimen was peripheral blood. V and J are TRBV5-1 and TRBJ2-3, with D possibly TRBD2 on 5 matching bases. The CDR3 coding sequence is TGCGCCAGCAGCTTGGGTGCGGGCGCAGATACGCAGTATTTT. As protein: CASSLGAGADTQYF.